This T cell receptor beta chain was sequenced during a study of shared clonotypes between healthy human individuals. Template amounts of roughly 0.3 ug DNA, tens of thousands of T cell genomes, were employed in unsorted PBMC replicate PCRs. Profiling relied on immunoSEQ multiplex PCR, and the TCRdb table lists in-frame clones only, not all of them. The profile shows some 490,000 clones, 81% of them singletons. Study findings and constraints: Only blood was sampled, and tissue TCR repertoires likely differ from blood ones.

Losses at the gene ends were 3 bases for V and 5 bases for J; bases not matched to a gene: 5. The germline CDR1 and CDR2 sequences are SGHRS and YFSETQ. The CDR3 consists of 14 residues. Regarding this clone: Its antigen is undetermined.

The J gene is TRBJ1-5, the V gene TRBV5-1, with 7 bases fitting TRBD1. The sequence was collected from a woman between 40 and 50 years old in good health. Some clones in this sample may be carry-over from other donors' samples. The specimen sequenced was PBMCs. DNA of the CDR3: TGCGCCAGCAGCTCAACCGGGACAGATCAGCCCCAGCATTTT. Its translation is CASSSTGTDQPQHF.